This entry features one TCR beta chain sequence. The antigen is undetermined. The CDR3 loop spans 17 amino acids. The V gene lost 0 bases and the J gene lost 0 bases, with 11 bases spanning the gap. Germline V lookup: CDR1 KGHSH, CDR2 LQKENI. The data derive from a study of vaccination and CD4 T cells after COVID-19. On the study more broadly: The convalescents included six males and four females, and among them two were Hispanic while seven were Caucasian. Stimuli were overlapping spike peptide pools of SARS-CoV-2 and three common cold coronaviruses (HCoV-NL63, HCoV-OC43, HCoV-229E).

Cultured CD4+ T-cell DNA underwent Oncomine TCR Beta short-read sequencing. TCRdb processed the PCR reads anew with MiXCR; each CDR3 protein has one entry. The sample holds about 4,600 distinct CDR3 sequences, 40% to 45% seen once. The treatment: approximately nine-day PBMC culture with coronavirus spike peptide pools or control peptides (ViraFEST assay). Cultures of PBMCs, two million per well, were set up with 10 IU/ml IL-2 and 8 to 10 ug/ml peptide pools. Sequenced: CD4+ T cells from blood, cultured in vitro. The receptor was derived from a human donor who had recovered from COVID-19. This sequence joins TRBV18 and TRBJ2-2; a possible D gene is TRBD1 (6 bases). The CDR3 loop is CASSPPQGYANTGELFF. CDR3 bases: TGTGCCAGCTCACCACCTCAGGGGTATGCGAACACCGGGGAGCTGTTTTTT.